These 17 T cell receptor beta chains share one sample of origin, sequenced in a study of OX40 agonist ivuxolimab in advanced cancers. The table came from immunoSEQ multiplex PCR; TCRdb's copy has only in-frame clones and leaves some out. Among some 100,000 clones listed, about 85% were seen once. The specimen comprised CD4+ or CD8+ T cells sorted from blood, sampled in a trial of the OX40 agonist ivuxolimab. Receptors originate from an adult with an advanced solid tumor such as melanoma, head and neck, liver or kidney cancer.

This clone was detected only a few times. V usage is TRBV10-3 and J usage is TRBJ2-2; D is uncertain. The CDR3 extends over 13 amino acids. The ends were cut back, 6 bases at V and 2 bases at J, with 7 bases in the middle. The germline gives CDR1 ENHRY, CDR2 SYGVKD. CDR3 sequence: CAISQINTGELFF. DNA for the CDR3: TGTGCCATCAGCCAGATAAACACCGGGGAGCTGTTTTTT.

This clone was recorded only once. The genes are TRBV5-1 and TRBJ2-2; 7 nucleotides align to TRBD2. This CDR3 is built from 14 residues. The germline gives CDR1 SGHRS, CDR2 YFSETQ. The V segment lost 3 bases and the J segment 7 bases; nucleotides outside the gene matches: 6. The CDR3 loop reads CASSSDGGYGELFF. DNA for the CDR3: TGCGCCAGCAGCTCGGACGGGGGGTACGGGGAGCTGTTTTTT. Together with reference TRBV5-1 and TRBJ2-2, the CDR3 gives the full variable domain: KAGVTQTPRYLIKTRGQQVTLSCSPISGHRSVSWYQQTPGQGLQFLFEYFSETQRNKGNFPGRFSGRQFSNSRSEMNVSTLELGDSALYLCASSSDGGYGELFFGEGSRLTVL.

The rearrangement joins TRBV19 to TRBJ2-3, with a weak D call TRBD2 (6 bases). Germline V gene sequence: CDR1 LNHDA, CDR2 SQIVND (reference sequence). The CDR3 loop spans 16 amino acids. V lost 6 bases to trimming and J lost 2 bases, with 18 bases between them. Written as DNA, the CDR3 is TGTGCCAGTAGCCCGATAGACCGCGGGATCACAGATACGCAGTATTTT. This sequence encodes CASSPIDRGITDTQYF.

V gene TRBV11-3 combines with J gene TRBJ2-2, with D unresolved. The CDR3 spans 15 residues. V lost 5 bases and J lost 0, with 10 bases in between. CDR1 SGHNT and CDR2 YENEEA come from the germline V gene. CDR3 loop: CASSTTSTNTGELFF. As DNA, the CDR3 is TGTGCCAGCAGCACCACTTCAACGAACACCGGGGAGCTGTTTTTT.

This rearrangement joins TRBV5-1 to TRBJ1-4; D may be TRBD1 (6 bases). V shed 0 bases and J shed 8 bases, with 23 bases lying between them. The germline gives CDR1 SGHRS, CDR2 YFSETQ. The CDR3 has 18 amino acids. The CDR3 protein is CASSLALYLGGASEKLFF. The CDR3 DNA sequence: TGCGCCAGCAGCTTGGCCTTGTACCTAGGGGGGGCTTCAGAAAAACTGTTTTTT. Full variable domain (outside the CDR3, taken from reference TRBV5-1 and TRBJ1-4): KAGVTQTPRYLIKTRGQQVTLSCSPISGHRSVSWYQQTPGQGLQFLFEYFSETQRNKGNFPGRFSGRQFSNSRSEMNVSTLELGDSALYLCASSLALYLGGASEKLFFGSGTQLSVL.

This chain links TRBV6-5 with TRBJ2-7; 7 nucleotides line up with TRBD1. Germline values: CDR1 MNHEY, CDR2 SVGAGI. The trim removed 5 bases at V and 0 bases at J, leaving 7 bases unmatched. The CDR3 is 15 residues long. CDR3: CASSPGQVSSYEQYV. In nucleotides, the CDR3 is TGTGCCAGCAGTCCCGGACAGGTGAGCTCCTACGAGCAGTACGTC.

The chain is built from TRBV18 and TRBJ1-2, with D perhaps matching TRBD1 (6 bases). Germline lookup yields CDR1 KGHSH and CDR2 LQKENI. CDR3 length: 14 amino acids. V lost 1 base to trimming and J lost 0 bases, with 6 bases between them. In nucleotides, the CDR3 is TGTGCCAGCTCACCACGACAGGCTAACTATGGCTACACCTTC. Protein product: CASSPRQANYGYTF.

This clone has more than one count but fewer than ten. The gene calls are TRBV27 and TRBJ2-1, with 12 bases that match TRBD2. CDR1 is MNHEY, CDR2 SMNVEV, per germline (reference sequence). CDR3 length: 17 amino acids. The V gene end was trimmed by 2 bases and the J gene end by 4 bases; junction bases not matched to a gene: 6. The CDR3 region has the DNA TGTGCCAGCAGTTTAGGGGCTAGCGGGGGGGCTTACAATGAGCAGTTCTTC. Translation gives CASSLGASGGAYNEQFF.

V is TRBV9 and J is TRBJ2-3, with 7 bases lining up with TRBD2. CDR1 is SGDLS, CDR2 YYNGEE, per germline. The CDR3 length is 16 residues. V was clipped by 0 bases and J by 3 bases; unmatched bases: 7. CDR3 DNA sequence: TGTGCCAGCAGCGTAGCCCTCTCGGGGGGTACAGATACGCAGTATTTT. Translating it yields CASSVALSGGTDTQYF.

Concerning this clone itself: The sample contains more than one DNA sequence encoding this CDR3. The chain is built from TRBV6-5 and TRBJ2-7; TRBD1 matches 8 bases. The CDR3 consists of 14 residues. The germline V gene encodes CDR1 MNHEY and CDR2 SVGAGI. V was pared by 0 bases and J by 2 bases, with 0 bases of the junction left unmatched. The CDR3 here is CASSYSTGAYEQYF. The CDR3 DNA is TGTGCCAGCAGTTACTCGACAGGGGCCTACGAGCAGTACTTC.

This chain joins TRBV5-1 and TRBJ1-6; D is perhaps TRBD1 (5 bases). There are 13 residues in the CDR3. From germline, CDR1 is SGHRS and CDR2 YFSETQ. Trimming took off 5 bases at V and 9 bases at J, with 12 bases between the two ends. The CDR3, as DNA: TGCGCCAGCAGGGGCAGGGAGATTTCACCCCTCCACTTT. Its protein is CASRGREISPLHF.

This clone appeared once. The CDR3 here is CASSEGTESYGGYTF. The DNA for the CDR3 is TGTGCCAGCAGCGAAGGGACAGAGAGCTATGGAGGCTACACCTTC. This chain connects TRBV9 to TRBJ1-2; 7 nucleotides agree with TRBD1. Trimming took 3 bases from V and 8 from J; bases not matched to a gene: 13. CDR3 length: 15 residues. From germline, CDR1 is SGDLS and CDR2 YYNGEE.

The chain recombines TRBV6-1 with TRBJ1-5; no definite D call. V lost 5 bases and J 4 bases, leaving 12 bases between the germline ends. CDR3 length: 14 residues. The germline CDR1 and CDR2 sequences are MNHNS and SASEGT. This CDR3 reads CASSSTDQNQPQHF. The CDR3 DNA reads as TGTGCCAGCAGTTCCACCGACCAGAATCAGCCCCAGCATTTT.

The chain has TRBV4-3 and TRBJ2-5, with D hard to call. CDR1 LGHNA and CDR2 YSLEER come from the germline V gene. V was cut by 2 bases and J by 3 bases, with 10 bases left in between. The CDR3 has 14 amino acids. The CDR3 loop reads CASSQSELKETQYF. DNA of the CDR3: TGCGCCAGCAGCCAAAGCGAACTCAAAGAGACCCAGTACTTC.

The rearrangement uses TRBV7-2 and TRBJ2-3, with TRBD1 matching 8 bases. Germline V lookup: CDR1 SGHTA, CDR2 FQGNSA. This CDR3 region has 14 residues. The V segment lost 6 bases and the J segment 2 bases; nucleotides outside the gene matches: 4. The CDR3, as DNA: TGTGCCAGCAGTCGTCAGGGGGCCACAGATACGCAGTATTTT. This encodes CASSRQGATDTQYF. Together with reference TRBV7-2 and TRBJ2-3, the CDR3 gives the full variable domain: GAGVSQSPSNKVTEKGKDVELRCDPISGHTALYWYRQSLGQGLEFLIYFQGNSAPDKSGLPSDRFSAERTGGSVSTLTIQRTQQEDSAVYLCASSRQGATDTQYFGPGTRLTVL.

The J gene is TRBJ1-6, the V gene TRBV27, with no clear D. V lost 2 bases and J 8 bases, leaving 13 bases between the germline ends. This CDR3 has 15 amino acids. The germline V gene has CDR1 MNHEY and CDR2 SMNVEV (reference sequence). The CDR3 nucleotides read TGTGCCAGCAGTTTAGGTCAGATAATGCATTCACCCCTCCACTTT. Protein sequence: CASSLGQIMHSPLHF.

This chain joins TRBV7-3 and TRBJ1-4, with a tentative D call TRBD1 (6 bases). The V end lost 6 bases, the J end lost 8 bases, and 19 bases lay between the germline ends. Germline loops: CDR1 SGHTA, CDR2 FQGTGA. This CDR3 is 15 amino acids long. The CDR3 loop is CASSLGQNFQEKLFF. CDR3 sequence (DNA): TGTGCCAGCAGTCTAGGACAGAATTTTCAAGAAAAACTGTTTTTT.